This TCR beta chain was captured in a study of shared clonotypes between healthy human individuals. Overall study context: The study drew on two women and a few men aged 18 to 49 as donors.

The CDR3 contains 15 residues. Germline values: CDR1 LNHDA, CDR2 SQIVND (reference sequence). Trimming left V 7 bases short and J 5 bases short, with 20 bases between. This table comes from immunoSEQ multiplex PCR, and its TCRdb copy is limited to in-frame clones, with some not included. The sample lists hundreds of thousands of clones, 74% occurring once. The receptor comes from a woman aged 25 to 39 in good health. The gene calls are TRBV19 and TRBJ1-1; TRBD1 is a possible D gene (6 bases). The specimen sequenced was memory CD4+ T cells sorted from blood. Specified subset: CD45RA-negative fraction. The CDR3 loop is CASNTRQGRETEAFF. CDR3 bases: TGTGCCAGTAACACCCGGCAGGGGAGGGAGACTGAAGCTTTCTTT.